This T cell receptor (beta chain) derives from a study of T cells after yellow fever vaccination. Notes on the study in general: The secondary response was weaker but peaked faster, day 5 versus 15. Booster samples showed a return of most primary-vaccination clones (around 95% CD4, approximately 90% CD8).

Generation of TCR cDNA used 5'RACE template switching (which added a universal primer site and UMIs). Each CDR3 protein is one row after TCRdb ran MiXCR on the 5' RACE reads. The sample carries roughly 340,000 distinct CDR3 sequences, around 3.9% recorded once. The CDR3 spans 14 residues. Trimming left V 6 bases short and J 0 bases short, with 10 bases between. The germline V gene encodes CDR1 LGHNT and CDR2 FRNRAP. This clonotype was seen only a few times. Its antigen is undetermined. The chain joins TRBV12-5 to TRBJ2-3; perhaps TRBD1 as D (5 bases). This clonotype was sampled from a man aged 18 to 30 who received the YFV17D yellow fever vaccine. Here the sequenced sample was PBMCs, taken 5 days after the yellow fever booster vaccination. The CDR3 protein is CASGPRQSTDTQYF. CDR3 nucleotides: TGTGCTAGTGGCCCCAGACAGAGCACAGATACGCAGTATTTT.